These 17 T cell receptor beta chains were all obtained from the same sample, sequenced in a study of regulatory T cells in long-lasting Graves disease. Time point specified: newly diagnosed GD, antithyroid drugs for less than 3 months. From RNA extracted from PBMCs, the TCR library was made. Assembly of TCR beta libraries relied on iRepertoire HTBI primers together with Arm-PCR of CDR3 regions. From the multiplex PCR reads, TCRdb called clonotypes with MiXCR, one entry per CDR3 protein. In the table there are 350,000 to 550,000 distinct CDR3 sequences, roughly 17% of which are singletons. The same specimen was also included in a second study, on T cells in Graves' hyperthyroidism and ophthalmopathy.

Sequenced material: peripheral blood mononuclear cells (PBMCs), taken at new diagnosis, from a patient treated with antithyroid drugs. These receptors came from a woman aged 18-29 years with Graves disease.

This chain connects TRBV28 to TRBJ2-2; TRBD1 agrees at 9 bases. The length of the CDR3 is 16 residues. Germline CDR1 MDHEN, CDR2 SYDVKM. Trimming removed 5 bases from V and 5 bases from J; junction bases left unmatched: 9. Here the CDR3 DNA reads TGTGCCAGCAGTCGTTCCGGACAGGGGAAGACCGGGGAGCTGTTTTTT. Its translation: CASSRSGQGKTGELFF.

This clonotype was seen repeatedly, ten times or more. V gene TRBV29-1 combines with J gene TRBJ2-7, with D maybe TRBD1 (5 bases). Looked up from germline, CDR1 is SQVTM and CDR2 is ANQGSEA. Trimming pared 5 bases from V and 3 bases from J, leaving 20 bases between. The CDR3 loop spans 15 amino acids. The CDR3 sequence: CSVQTPGLGVYEQYF. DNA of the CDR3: TGCAGCGTTCAAACCCCCGGCCTAGGGGTCTACGAGCAGTACTTC.

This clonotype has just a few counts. The CDR3 DNA follows: TGCGCCAGCAGCTTGGAGGCGACAAGAGCCTACGAGCAGTACTTC. It is translated as CASSLEATRAYEQYF. V and J are TRBV5-1 and TRBJ2-7; D is unclear. The CDR3 runs to 15 residues. Germline CDR1 is SGHRS and CDR2 is YFSETQ. Between the trimmed V and J ends, which lost 0 bases and 2 bases, there was a span of 12 bases. The complete variable domain, with remaining parts taken from reference TRBV5-1 and TRBJ2-7, reads KAGVTQTPRYLIKTRGQQVTLSCSPISGHRSVSWYQQTPGQGLQFLFEYFSETQRNKGNFPGRFSGRQFSNSRSEMNVSTLELGDSALYLCASSLEATRAYEQYFGPGTRLTVT.

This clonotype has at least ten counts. The CDR3 loop is CSVETGRVDEQFF. CDR3 nucleotide sequence: TGCAGCGTTGAGACAGGGAGAGTCGATGAGCAGTTCTTC. This chain connects TRBV29-1 to TRBJ2-1; 7 positions match TRBD1. V shed 3 bases, J shed 8 bases, and the junction held 7 bases outside the gene matches. Germline CDR1 reads SQVTM; CDR2 reads ANQGSEA. The CDR3 is made up of 13 amino acids.

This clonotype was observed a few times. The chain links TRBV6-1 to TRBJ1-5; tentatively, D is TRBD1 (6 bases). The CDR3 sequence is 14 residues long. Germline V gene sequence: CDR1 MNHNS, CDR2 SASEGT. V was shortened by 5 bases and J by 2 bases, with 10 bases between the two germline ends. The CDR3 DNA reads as TGTGCCAGCAGTAAGGACAGCCGCAATCAGCCCCAGCATTTT. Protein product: CASSKDSRNQPQHF.

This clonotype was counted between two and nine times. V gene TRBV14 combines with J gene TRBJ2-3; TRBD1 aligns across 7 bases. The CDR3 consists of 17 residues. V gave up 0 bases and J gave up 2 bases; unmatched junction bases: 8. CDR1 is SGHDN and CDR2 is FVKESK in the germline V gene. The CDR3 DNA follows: TGTGCCAGCAGCCAAGACCCAAGGGGGCAAGACACAGATACGCAGTATTTT. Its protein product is CASSQDPRGQDTDTQYF.

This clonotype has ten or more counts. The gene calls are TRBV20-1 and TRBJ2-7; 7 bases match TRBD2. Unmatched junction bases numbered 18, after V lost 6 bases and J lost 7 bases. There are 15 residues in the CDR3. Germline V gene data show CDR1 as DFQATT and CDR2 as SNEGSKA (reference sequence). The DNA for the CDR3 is TGCAGTGCCAGAACGACTCTAGCGGATCACGGGGAGCAGTACTTC. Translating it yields CSARTTLADHGEQYF.

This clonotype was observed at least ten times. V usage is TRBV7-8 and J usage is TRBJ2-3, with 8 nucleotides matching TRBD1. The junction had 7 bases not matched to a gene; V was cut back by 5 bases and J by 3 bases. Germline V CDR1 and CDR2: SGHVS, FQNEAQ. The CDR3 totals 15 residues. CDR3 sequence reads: CASSQTGVRTDTQYF. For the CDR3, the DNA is TGTGCCAGCAGCCAGACAGGGGTTCGAACAGATACGCAGTATTTT.

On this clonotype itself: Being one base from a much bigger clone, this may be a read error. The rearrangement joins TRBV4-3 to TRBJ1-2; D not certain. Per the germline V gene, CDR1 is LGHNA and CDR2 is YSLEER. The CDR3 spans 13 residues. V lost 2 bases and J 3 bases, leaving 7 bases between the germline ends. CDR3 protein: CASSQKADYGYTF. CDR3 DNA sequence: TGCGCCAGCAGCCAAAAGGCAGACTATGGCTACACCTTC.

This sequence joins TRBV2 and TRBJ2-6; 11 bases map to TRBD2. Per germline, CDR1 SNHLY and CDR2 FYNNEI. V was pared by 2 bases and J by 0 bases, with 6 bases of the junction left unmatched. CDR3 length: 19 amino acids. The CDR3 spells CASSELLAGASSGANVLTF. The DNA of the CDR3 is TGTGCCAGCAGTGAATTACTAGCGGGAGCCAGCTCTGGGGCCAACGTCCTGACTTTC.

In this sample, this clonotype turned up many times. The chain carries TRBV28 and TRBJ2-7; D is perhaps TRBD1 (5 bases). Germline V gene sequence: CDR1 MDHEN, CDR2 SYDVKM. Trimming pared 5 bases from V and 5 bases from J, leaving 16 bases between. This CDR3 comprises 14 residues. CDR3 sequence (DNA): TGTGCCAGCAGTCCCCCACGACAGATCCACGAGCAGTACTTC. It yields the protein CASSPPRQIHEQYF.

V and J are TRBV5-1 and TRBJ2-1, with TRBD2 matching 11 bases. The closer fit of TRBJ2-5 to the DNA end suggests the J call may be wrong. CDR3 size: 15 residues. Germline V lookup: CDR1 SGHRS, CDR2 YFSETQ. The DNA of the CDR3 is TGCGCCAGCAGCGCCGGGACTAGCGGAAAAGAGACCCAGTACTTC. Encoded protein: CASSAGTSGKETQYF.

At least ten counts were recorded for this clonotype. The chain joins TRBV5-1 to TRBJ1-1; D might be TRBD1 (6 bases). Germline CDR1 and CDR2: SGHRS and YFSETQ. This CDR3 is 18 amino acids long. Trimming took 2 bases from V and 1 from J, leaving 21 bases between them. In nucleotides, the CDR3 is TGCGCCAGCAGCTTATTTACAGGGCCGGCGGCACAGAACACTGAAGCTTTCTTT. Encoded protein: CASSLFTGPAAQNTEAFF.

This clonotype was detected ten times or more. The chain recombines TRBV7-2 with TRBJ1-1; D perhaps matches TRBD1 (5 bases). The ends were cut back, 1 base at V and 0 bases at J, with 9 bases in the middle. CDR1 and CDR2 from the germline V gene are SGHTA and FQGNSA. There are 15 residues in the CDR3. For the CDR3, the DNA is TGTGCCAGCAGCTTAGTAAGACAGATGAACACTGAAGCTTTCTTT. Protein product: CASSLVRQMNTEAFF. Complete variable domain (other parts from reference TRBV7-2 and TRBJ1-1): GAGVSQSPSNKVTEKGKDVELRCDPISGHTALYWYRQSLGQGLEFLIYFQGNSAPDKSGLPSDRFSAERTGGSVSTLTIQRTQQEDSAVYLCASSLVRQMNTEAFFGQGTRLTVV.

CDR3 in DNA: TGCAGTGCTAGAGATTTTCAGGGAGGACTTTTTGGAGCTTTCTTT. Encoded protein: CSARDFQGGLFGAFF. This rearrangement joins TRBV20-1 to TRBJ1-1; maybe TRBD1 (5 bases). The CDR3 runs to 15 residues. The V gene lost 0 bases and the J gene lost 10 bases, with 21 bases spanning the gap. Germline-derived CDR1 and CDR2 are DFQATT and SNEGSKA (reference sequence).

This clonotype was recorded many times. This chain's CDR3 is CASSHQGPGANVLTF. The DNA for the CDR3 is TGTGCCAGCAGTCATCAGGGCCCTGGGGCCAACGTCCTGACTTTC. V and J are TRBV6-1 and TRBJ2-6; maybe TRBD1 (5 bases). The V end lost 5 bases, the J end lost 2 bases, and 10 bases lay between the germline ends. The length of the CDR3 is 15 residues. Germline V gives CDR1 MNHNS, CDR2 SASEGT.

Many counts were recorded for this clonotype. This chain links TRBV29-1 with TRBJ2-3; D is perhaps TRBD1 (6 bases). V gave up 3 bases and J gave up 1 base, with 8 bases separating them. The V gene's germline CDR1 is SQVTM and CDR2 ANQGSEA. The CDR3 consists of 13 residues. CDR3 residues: CSVDNRGTDTQYF. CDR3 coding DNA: TGCAGCGTTGATAACAGGGGCACAGATACGCAGTATTTT.